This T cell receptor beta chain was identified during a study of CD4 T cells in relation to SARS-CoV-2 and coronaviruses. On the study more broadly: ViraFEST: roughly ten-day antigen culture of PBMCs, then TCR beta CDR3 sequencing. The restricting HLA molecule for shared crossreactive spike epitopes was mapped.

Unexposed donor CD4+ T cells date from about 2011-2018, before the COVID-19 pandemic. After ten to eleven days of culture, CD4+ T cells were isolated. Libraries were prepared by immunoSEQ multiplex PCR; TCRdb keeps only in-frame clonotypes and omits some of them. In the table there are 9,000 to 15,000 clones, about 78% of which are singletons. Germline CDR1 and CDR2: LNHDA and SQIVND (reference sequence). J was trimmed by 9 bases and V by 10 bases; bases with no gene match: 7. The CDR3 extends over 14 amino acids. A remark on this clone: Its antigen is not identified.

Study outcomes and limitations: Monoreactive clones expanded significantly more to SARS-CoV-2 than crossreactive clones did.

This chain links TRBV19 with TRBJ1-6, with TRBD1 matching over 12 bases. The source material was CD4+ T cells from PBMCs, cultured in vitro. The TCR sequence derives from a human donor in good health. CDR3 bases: TGTGCCACCAGTGAGGGACAGGGGGCTTCACCCCTCCACTTT. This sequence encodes CATSEGQGASPLHF. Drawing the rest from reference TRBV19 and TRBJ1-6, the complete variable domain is DGGITQSPKYLFRKEGQNVTLSCEQNLNHDAMYWYRQDPGQGLRLIYYSQIVNDFQKGDIAEGYSVSREKKESFPLTVTSAQKNPTAFYLCATSEGQGASPLHFGNGTRLTVT.